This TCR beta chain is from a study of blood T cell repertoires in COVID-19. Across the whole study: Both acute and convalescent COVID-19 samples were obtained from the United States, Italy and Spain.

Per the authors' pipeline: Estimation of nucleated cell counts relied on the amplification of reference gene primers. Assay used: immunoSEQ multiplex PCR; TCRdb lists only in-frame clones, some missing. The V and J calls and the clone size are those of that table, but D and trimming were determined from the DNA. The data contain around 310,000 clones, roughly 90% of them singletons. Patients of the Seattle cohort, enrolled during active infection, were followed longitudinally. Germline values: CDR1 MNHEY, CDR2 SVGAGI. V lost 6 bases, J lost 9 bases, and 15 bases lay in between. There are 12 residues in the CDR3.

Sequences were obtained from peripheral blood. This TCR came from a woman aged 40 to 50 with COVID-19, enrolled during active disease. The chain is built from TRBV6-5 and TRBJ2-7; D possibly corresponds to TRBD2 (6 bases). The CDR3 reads CASRGRGNLQYF. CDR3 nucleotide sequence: TGTGCCAGCAGGGGACGGGGGAATTTGCAGTACTTC.